A single sample gave rise to the 5 T cell receptor beta chains below, sequenced in a study of metastatic and nonmetastatic thyroid tumors. TCRdb reanalyzed the PCR reads with MiXCR. The data contain thousands of clones, around 22% of them seen just once; the ten biggest clones take up approximately 8%. Ahead of thyroid surgery, no patient had received treatment of any kind. Input material: tumor tissue. The origin of the receptors is a female donor with papillary thyroid cancer or a benign thyroid nodule (not recorded which). Some clones in this sample may be carry-over from other donors' samples.

This chain links TRBV11-3 with TRBJ2-3; the D call may be TRBD1 or TRBD2 (5 bases each). Trimming took 6 bases from V and 5 from J, leaving 12 bases between them. CDR1 and CDR2 from the germline V gene are SGHNT and YENEEA. The CDR3 consists of 13 residues. CDR3 region: CASSQGPQDTQYF. DNA for the CDR3: TGTGCCAGCAGTCAGGGACCACAAGATACGCAGTATTTT.

The chain joins TRBV6-1 to TRBJ2-7; 7 nucleotides match TRBD1. CDR1 MNHNS and CDR2 SASEGT come from the germline V gene. V shed 6 bases, J shed 0 bases, and the junction held 5 bases outside the gene matches. The CDR3 length is 14 residues. CDR3 region: CASRAGQASYEQYF. The CDR3 bases are TGTGCCAGCAGGGCAGGACAGGCCTCCTACGAGCAGTACTTC.

This clone counts as medium-sized (0.01 to 0.1%). This chain connects TRBV3-1 to TRBJ1-1; D gene unclear. V was shortened by 4 bases and J by 4 bases, with 7 bases between the two germline ends. The CDR3 has 12 residues. Germline lookup yields CDR1 LGHDT and CDR2 YNNKEL (reference sequence). CDR3 region: CASSLRPTEAFF. The CDR3 bases are TGTGCCAGCAGCCTTAGACCCACTGAAGCTTTCTTT.

This clone has more than one count but fewer than ten. The rearrangement links TRBV19 to TRBJ1-1; D possibly corresponds to TRBD1 (5 bases). With 7 bases removed from V and 2 bases from J, the gap between germline ends came to 17 bases. Germline CDR1 LNHDA, CDR2 SQIVND (reference sequence). This CDR3 is built from 15 residues. The CDR3, as DNA: TGTGCCAGTAAGGGGACGGGGGGGATAAACACTGAAGCTTTCTTT. This encodes CASKGTGGINTEAFF.

This clone qualifies as large (0.1 to 1%). The chain is built from TRBV6-1 and TRBJ1-1; D is undetermined. Germline assignment: CDR1 MNHNS and CDR2 SASEGT. V shed 1 base and J shed 0 bases, with 12 bases lying between them. The CDR3 sequence is 16 residues long. This CDR3 is CASSEGPKVMNTEAFF. Here the CDR3 DNA reads TGTGCCAGCAGTGAAGGCCCTAAGGTAATGAACACTGAAGCTTTCTTT.